This T cell receptor (beta chain) was retrieved from a study of CD8 T cells in Susac syndrome. The V end lost 1 base, the J end lost 9 bases, and 5 bases lay between the germline ends. This CDR3 is built from 10 residues. Germline-derived CDR1 and CDR2 are SGHRS and YFSETQ. The RNA input was roughly 0.45 to 1 ug, and it was reverse transcribed with random hexamers. From the immunoSEQ multiplex PCR reads, TCRdb called clonotypes with MiXCR, one entry per CDR3 protein. The table shows roughly 110,000 distinct CDR3 sequences, with roughly 91% occurring only once. The specimen was CD4+ T cells from PBMCs. J is TRBJ2-7 and V is TRBV5-1; the D is unclear. This TCR came from a human donor in good health. CDR3 DNA sequence: TGCGCCAGCAGCTTGTCGCCGCAGTACTTC. This codes for CASSLSPQYF.